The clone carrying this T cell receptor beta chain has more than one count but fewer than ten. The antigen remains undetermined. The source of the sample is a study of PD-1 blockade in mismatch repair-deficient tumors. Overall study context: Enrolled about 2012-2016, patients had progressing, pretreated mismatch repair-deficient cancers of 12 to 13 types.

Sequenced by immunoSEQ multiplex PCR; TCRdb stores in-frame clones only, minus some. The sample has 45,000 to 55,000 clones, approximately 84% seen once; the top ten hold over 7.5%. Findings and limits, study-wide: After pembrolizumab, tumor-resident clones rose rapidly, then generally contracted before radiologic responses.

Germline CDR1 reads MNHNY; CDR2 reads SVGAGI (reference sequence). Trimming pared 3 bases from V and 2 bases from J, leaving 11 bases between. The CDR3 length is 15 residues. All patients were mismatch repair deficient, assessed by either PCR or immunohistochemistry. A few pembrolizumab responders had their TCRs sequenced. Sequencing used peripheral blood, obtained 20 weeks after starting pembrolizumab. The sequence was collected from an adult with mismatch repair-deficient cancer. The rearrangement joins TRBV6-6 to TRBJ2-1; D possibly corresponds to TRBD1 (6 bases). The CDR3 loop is CASSYTQGTYNEQFF. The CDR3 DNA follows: TGTGCCAGCAGTTATACGCAGGGGACCTACAATGAGCAGTTCTTC.